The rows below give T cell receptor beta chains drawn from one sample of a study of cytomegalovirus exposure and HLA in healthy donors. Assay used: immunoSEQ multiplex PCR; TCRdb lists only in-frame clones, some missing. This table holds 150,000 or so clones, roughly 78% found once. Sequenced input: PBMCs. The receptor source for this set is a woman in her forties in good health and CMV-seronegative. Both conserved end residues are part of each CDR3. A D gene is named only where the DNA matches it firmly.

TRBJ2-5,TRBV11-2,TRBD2,CASSFLAVQETQYF
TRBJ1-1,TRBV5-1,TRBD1,CASSLAGTGRNTEAFF
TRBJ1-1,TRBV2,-,CASRAPGGEETEAFF
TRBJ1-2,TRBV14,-,CASSQENRLPVYTF
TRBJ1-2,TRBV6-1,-,CASSERRVEAYVLNYGYTF
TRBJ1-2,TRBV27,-,CASSPEAQGIYGYTF
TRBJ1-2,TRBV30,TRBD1,CAWMGRLDRDGYTF
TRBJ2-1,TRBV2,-,CASSRDRKPYNEQFF
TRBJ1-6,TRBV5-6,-,CASSLQGRLDSPLHF
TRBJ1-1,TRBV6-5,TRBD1,CASTRTGDTEAFF
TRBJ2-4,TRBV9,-,CASSVDTGAKNIQYF
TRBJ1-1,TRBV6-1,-,CASSGVGRVAEAFF
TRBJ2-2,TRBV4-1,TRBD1,CASSSFQGAGELFF
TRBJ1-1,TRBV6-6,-,CASTKGRQASTEAFF
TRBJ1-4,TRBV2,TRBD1,CASRTGSADEKLFF
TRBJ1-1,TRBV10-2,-,CASSVSQGNTEAFF